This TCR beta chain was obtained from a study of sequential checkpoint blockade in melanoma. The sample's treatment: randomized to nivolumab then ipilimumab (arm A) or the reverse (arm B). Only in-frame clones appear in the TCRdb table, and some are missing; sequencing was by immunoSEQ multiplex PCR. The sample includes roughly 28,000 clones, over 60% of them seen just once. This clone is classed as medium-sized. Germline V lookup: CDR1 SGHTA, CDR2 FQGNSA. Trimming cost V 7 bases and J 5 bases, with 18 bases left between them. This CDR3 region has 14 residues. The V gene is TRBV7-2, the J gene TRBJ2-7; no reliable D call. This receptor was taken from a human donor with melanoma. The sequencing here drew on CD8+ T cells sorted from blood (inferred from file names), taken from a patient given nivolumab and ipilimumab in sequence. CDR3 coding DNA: TGTGCCAGCACCCCCGGTTATCCCTTAAACGAGCAGTACTTC. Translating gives CASTPGYPLNEQYF. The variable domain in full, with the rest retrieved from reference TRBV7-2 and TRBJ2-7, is GAGVSQSPSNKVTEKGKDVELRCDPISGHTALYWYRQSLGQGLEFLIYFQGNSAPDKSGLPSDRFSAERTGGSVSTLTIQRTQQEDSAVYLCASTPGYPLNEQYFGPGTRLTVT.